This T cell receptor beta chain appears in the sequencing data of a study of blood T cell repertoires in COVID-19. Study information: COVID-19 samples from acute and convalescent phases originated in the United States, Italy and Spain. PBMCs, B-cell-depleted T cells, or T cells were the source of the cDNA or gDNA that made up the material.

The authors' processing: Reference gene primer amplification yielded estimated nucleated cell counts. The repertoire was sequenced with immunoSEQ multiplex PCR; TCRdb's copy has only in-frame clones and lacks some. The DNA was the basis for D and trimming; V, J and clone size are from that table. The profile shows about 170,000 clones, 86% of them singletons. The CDR3 extends over 16 amino acids. CDR1 is MNHEY and CDR2 is SVGAGI in the germline V gene. V gave up 0 bases and J gave up 3 bases; unmatched junction bases: 7. The chain is built from TRBV6-5 and TRBJ2-7; the match to TRBD1 covers 8 bases. The source is a woman of 80 years or more in a cohort sampled during active or convalescent COVID-19. Sequenced material: peripheral blood. CDR3: CASSYSSGQGFYEQYF. The CDR3 coding sequence is TGTGCCAGCAGTTACTCGAGTGGACAGGGTTTCTACGAGCAGTACTTC.